This paragraph covers one T cell receptor beta chain sequence. Its antigen is undetermined. The data are from a study of T-cell memory formation after mild COVID-19. Looking at the study overall: In these data, TCR clusters were largely donor specific. General study results and limits: Detection of some responders pre-infection suggested pre-existing cross-reactive memory T cells participated.

UMIs and sample barcodes were carried by the TCR alpha and TCR beta cDNA libraries that 5'RACE produced using constant-segment primers. TCRdb re-derived calls from the 5' RACE reads in MiXCR, one entry per CDR3 protein. The sample lists about 600,000 distinct CDR3 sequences, roughly 22% occurring once. The CDR3 is 15 amino acids. Germline V gene data show CDR1 as MNHNY and CDR2 as SVGAGI (reference sequence). With V trimmed by 2 bases and J by 0 bases, 4 bases remained unmatched. J is TRBJ2-7 and V is TRBV6-6; 7 nucleotides agree with TRBD1. The sample consisted of PBMCs or a T cell subset sorted from them (not recorded which). The clonotype comes from an adult woman who had mild COVID-19 (a few samples of this study predate the infection). Cell type and time point are not known. The CDR3 spells CASSYTGTVSYEQYF. The CDR3, as DNA: TGTGCCAGCAGTTACACCGGGACAGTCTCCTACGAGCAGTACTTC.